What follows is one T cell receptor (beta chain) and its context. Its antigen is currently not known. One base away there is no much larger clone; base qualities are not given. These data belong to a study of CD8+ T cells in alopecia areata listed by TCRdb under 2018. General notes on the study: The treated patients took part in an open-label pilot trial in which moderate-to-severe alopecia areata was treated with oral tofacitinib at 5 to 10 mg twice daily. Scalp clonality was compared among normal scalp (n=4), patchy alopecia areata scalp (n=8), and alopecia totalis/universalis scalp (n=8). Tofacitinib was given for 6 to 18 months, followed by 6 months of follow-up off drug to assess delayed response and recurrence. The study used high-throughput TCRbeta sequencing to examine T cell clonal expansion in alopecia areata, in both the C3H/HeJ mouse model and human patients. Tofacitinib-treated patients had biopsies at baseline and at 4 and 24 weeks of treatment, with a later scalp biopsy in several patients. The RNA source kit depended on sample type: the PAXgene miRNA kit for fixed scalp, the miRNeasy kit for PBMCs, and the RNeasy kit for mouse skin. Human TCRbeta sequencing covered scalp tissue and sorted CD4+ and CD8+ peripheral blood T cells from patchy and totalis/universalis alopecia areata patients and healthy controls. Amplification of TCRbeta CDR3 regions was done by immunoSEQ multiplex PCR using 35 Vbeta forward primers and 13 Jbeta reverse primers. What the study reported, not specific to this receptor: Compared with normal scalp, lesional scalp had higher clonality and more expanded CD8+ clones, particularly in alopecia totalis/universalis, a pattern that suggests antigenic drive. Shared TCR sequences between patients were less evident than in mice, which may be partly attributable to HLA diversity in the patient population. Unlike mouse skin, which is dominated by gammadelta T cells, normal human skin has resident alphabeta T cells that are also sequenced, and this complicates analysis of the scalp TCR repertoire.

Library method: the immunoSEQ multiplex PCR assay. RNA was extracted from all samples and reverse transcribed into cDNA, which served as template for TCR sequencing. First-strand cDNA was synthesized with SuperScript III using a 2:1 mix of oligo-dT and random hexamers. Amplification bias was assessed with a synthetic immune receptor repertoire, and residual bias was removed computationally. Processing in the source paper ran as follows. Raw reads were preprocessed for error removal, and CDR3 was defined according to IMGT conventions as running from the conserved cysteine to phenylalanine. Clonality was computed as 1 minus the Shannon entropy, with the entropy normalized by log2 of the number of productive unique TCRs. Whether scalp clones were CD4 or CD8 was inferred by matching scalp TCRbeta sequences against CD4 and CD8 repertoires sorted from blood. Held by TCRdb, this immuneACCESS table contains in-frame sequences only and omits some clones. Under half of the omission traces to an unresolved V gene where checked; the cause of the rest is unknown. That table furnishes V, J and clone size, whereas the DNA furnished D and trimming. Here the sample has 140,000 to 150,000 clones; 85% to 90% occur a single time. Together, the top ten hold more than 12% of the sample.

Counted from cysteine to phenylalanine, this CDR3 has 16 amino acids. Only CDR3 DNA is held: 48 bases, read in frame from base 1. V loses 0 bases at its end and J loses 7 bases; junction bases beyond the gene matches: 8. For CDR1 and CDR2, the germline V gene lists MNHEY and SVGAGI. The time point label, read with the paper, signifies: baseline before oral tofacitinib. Peripheral blood and lesional scalp punch biopsies were obtained from patients with alopecia areata. PBMCs were isolated by density centrifugation and stained for CD3, CD4 and CD8, and CD4+ and CD8+ T cells were sorted on a FACSAria. The sequence derives from a human donor with alopecia areata. The chain is assembled from TRBV6-5 and TRBJ2-1, and 8 bases in between align with TRBD1. The material sequenced was CD8+ T cells sorted from blood, taken at week 0. The CDR3 reads CASSYSWTGHMNEQFF. The DNA is as follows: TGTGCCAGCAGTTACTCCTGGACAGGGCATATGAATGAGCAGTTCTTC.